These 12 T cell receptor beta chains originate from one sample sequenced in a study of shared clonotypes between healthy human individuals. The method was immunoSEQ multiplex PCR; TCRdb's version includes in-frame clones alone and lacks a portion of them. The sample lists about 2,200,000 clones, about 92% occurring once. Terminally differentiated effector memory CD45RA+ cells were excluded by CCR7 positive selection of CD45RO-negative cells. The specimen sequenced was naive CD8+ T cells from PBMCs. These receptors were collected from a man younger than 30 in good health. Some clones in this sample may be carry-over from other donors' samples.

The chain is built from TRBV27 and TRBJ2-2, with TRBD2 identical over 7 bases. V dropped 5 bases and J dropped 6; count of bases not matched to a gene: 12. Germline lookup yields CDR1 MNHEY and CDR2 SMNVEV (reference sequence). CDR3 size: 16 residues. CDR3 loop: CASSIRTRSVAGELFF. CDR3 sequence (DNA): TGTGCCAGCAGTATCAGGACTAGGTCGGTCGCCGGGGAGCTGTTTTTT.

The rearrangement joins TRBV7-6 to TRBJ1-5; D remains ambiguous. CDR1 and CDR2 (germline): SGHVS, FNYEAQ. This CDR3 region has 13 residues. V shed 0 bases and J shed 3 bases, with 3 bases lying between them. The CDR3 nucleotides read TGTGCCAGCAGCTTAGCGCCCAATCAGCCCCAGCATTTT. The encoded protein is CASSLAPNQPQHF.

The V gene is TRBV4-1, the J gene TRBJ2-7; D might be TRBD1 or TRBD2, each matching 5 bases. The ends were cut back, 0 bases at V and 9 bases at J, with 18 bases in the middle. CDR3 length: 15 residues. Germline V gene data show CDR1 as MGHRA and CDR2 as YSYEKL. The CDR3 DNA reads TGCGCCAGCAGCCAAGATTACCCAGGGAGCTTCGGGCAGTACTTC. Its translation is CASSQDYPGSFGQYF.

This clone has just one count. V usage is TRBV27 and J usage is TRBJ2-7, with D perhaps assigned TRBD1 or TRBD2 (6 bases each). Germline CDR1 MNHEY, CDR2 SMNVEV (reference sequence). The CDR3 spans 15 residues. Trimming cost V 3 bases and J 4 bases, with 16 bases left between them. CDR3 DNA: TGTGCCAGCAGTTTGTTCGCAGGGGCGGGGTACGAGCAGTACTTC. The encoded protein is CASSLFAGAGYEQYF.

The chain employs TRBV7-9 and TRBJ2-1; D is uncertain. Germline CDR1 and CDR2: SEHNR and FQNEAQ (reference sequence). V was cut by 3 bases and J by 5 bases, with 14 bases left in between. CDR3 length: 15 residues. The CDR3 DNA follows: TGTGCCAGCAGCTTTTGGGTAGGTATGGACAATGAGCAGTTCTTC. Translation gives CASSFWVGMDNEQFF.

This chain joins TRBV2 and TRBJ1-1, with D hard to call. The CDR3 loop spans 14 amino acids. Germline V gene lookup returns CDR1 SNHLY and CDR2 FYNNEI. V gave up 6 bases and J gave up 1 base, with 12 bases separating them. CDR3 DNA: TGTGCCAGCAGGCGACCGGACGGGAACACTGAAGCTTTCTTT. Its protein is CASRRPDGNTEAFF.

This chain connects TRBV2 to TRBJ1-1; no reliable D call. This CDR3 is built from 15 residues. The germline V and J ends were trimmed by 6 bases and 2 bases, with 16 bases remaining between them. Germline V CDR1 and CDR2: SNHLY, FYNNEI. DNA of the CDR3: TGTGCCAGCAGACCCAGAATTGACGGAAACACTGAAGCTTTCTTT. It yields the protein CASRPRIDGNTEAFF.

This clone was seen once. Other DNA sequences from this sample encode an identical CDR3 as well. This chain links TRBV7-9 with TRBJ2-3; TRBD2 is a possible D gene (5 bases). The CDR3 runs 13 residues. CDR1 and CDR2 (germline): SEHNR, FQNEAQ (reference sequence). V dropped 0 bases and J dropped 4 bases, with 5 bases sitting between them. The CDR3: CASSLAGADTQYF. The CDR3 bases are TGTGCCAGCAGCTTAGCGGGAGCAGATACGCAGTATTTT.

V is TRBV14 and J is TRBJ2-1, with D tentatively TRBD1 (6 bases). V gave up 1 base and J gave up 8 bases, with 15 bases separating them. Germline CDR1 and CDR2: SGHDN and FVKESK. The CDR3 has 15 amino acids. The CDR3 reads CASSQGDIFIDEQFF. As DNA, the CDR3 is TGTGCCAGCAGCCAAGGGGACATTTTTATCGATGAGCAGTTCTTC. Full variable domain (missing parts from reference TRBV14 and TRBJ2-1): EAGVTQFPSHSVIEKGQTVTLRCDPISGHDNLYWYRRVMGKEIKFLLHFVKESKQDESGMPNNRFLAERTGGTYSTLKVQPAELEDSGVYFCASSQGDIFIDEQFFGPGTRLTVL.

The V and J genes are TRBV19 and TRBJ1-1; possibly TRBD1 for D (5 bases). The germline V gene has CDR1 LNHDA and CDR2 SQIVND (reference sequence). This CDR3 has 13 amino acids. V was pared by 9 bases and J by 0 bases, with 11 bases between. The CDR3 DNA follows: TGTGCCAGCCCTCTCAGGGTGAACACTGAAGCTTTCTTT. Protein: CASPLRVNTEAFF. Filled out from reference TRBV19 and TRBJ1-1, the complete variable domain reads DGGITQSPKYLFRKEGQNVTLSCEQNLNHDAMYWYRQDPGQGLRLIYYSQIVNDFQKGDIAEGYSVSREKKESFPLTVTSAQKNPTAFYLCASPLRVNTEAFFGQGTRLTVV.

A word on this clone: The identical CDR3 is also encoded by other nucleotide sequences in the sample. The J gene is TRBJ2-2, the V gene TRBV7-9; D ambiguous. Trimming left V 1 base short and J 2 bases short, with 2 bases between. This CDR3 contains 13 residues. Germline CDR1 SEHNR, CDR2 FQNEAQ (reference sequence). The CDR3 DNA sequence: TGTGCCAGCAGCTTAGGTAACACCGGGGAGCTGTTTTTT. Protein: CASSLGNTGELFF.

J is TRBJ2-7 and V is TRBV29-1; D possibly uses TRBD1 or TRBD2 (5 bases each). CDR3 length: 13 amino acids. V shed 3 bases and J shed 4 bases, with 13 bases lying between them. Germline loops: CDR1 SQVTM, CDR2 ANQGSEA. This chain's CDR3 is CSVEGTVNYEQYF. DNA of the CDR3: TGCAGCGTTGAGGGGACGGTGAATTACGAGCAGTACTTC.